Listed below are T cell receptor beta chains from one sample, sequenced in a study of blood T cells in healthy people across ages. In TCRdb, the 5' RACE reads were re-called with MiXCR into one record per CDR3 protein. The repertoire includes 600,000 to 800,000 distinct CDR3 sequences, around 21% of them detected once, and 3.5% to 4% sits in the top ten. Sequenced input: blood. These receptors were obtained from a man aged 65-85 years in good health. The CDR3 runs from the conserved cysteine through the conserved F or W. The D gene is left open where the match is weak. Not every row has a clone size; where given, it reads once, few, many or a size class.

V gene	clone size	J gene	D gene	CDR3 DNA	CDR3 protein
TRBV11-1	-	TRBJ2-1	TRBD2	TGTGCCAGCAGCCCCATTATGATTTCGCTGAGCGGGGGGCCCGTAAATGAGCAGTTCTTC	CASSPIMISLSGGPVNEQFF
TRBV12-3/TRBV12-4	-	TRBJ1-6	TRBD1	TGTGCCAGCAGTTTAGATGACAGGGGGAATTCACCCCTCCACTTT	CASSLDDRGNSPLHF
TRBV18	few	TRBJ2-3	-	TGTGCCAGCTCACCACCGGCCCCAGATACGCAGTATTTT	CASSPPAPDTQYF
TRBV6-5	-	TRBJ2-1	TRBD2	TGTGCCAGCAGTTACTCGAGCGGGAGTGGAGGTAACAATGAGCAGTTCTTC	CASSYSSGSGGNNEQFF
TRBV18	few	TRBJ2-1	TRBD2	TGTGCCAGCTCACCACTAGCGGGAACCTCCTACAATGAGCAGTTCTTC	CASSPLAGTSYNEQFF
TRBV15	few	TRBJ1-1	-	TGTGCCACCAGCAGAGATCAGCAGGGTGCTTTCTTT	CATSRDQQGAFF
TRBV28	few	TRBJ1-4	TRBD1	TGTGCCAGCAGTCCAGGACAGGGATTTGAAAAACTGTTTTTT	CASSPGQGFEKLFF
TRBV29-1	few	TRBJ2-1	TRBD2	TGCAGCGTTGAGTCTTACGCGGGAGACTCCTACAATGAGCAGTTCTTC	CSVESYAGDSYNEQFF
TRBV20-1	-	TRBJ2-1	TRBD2	TGCAGTGCTGGACTAGGACGAAACGAGCAGTTCTTC	CSAGLGRNEQFF
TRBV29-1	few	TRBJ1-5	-	TGCAGCGTTGGGGCAGGCCCTAATCAGCCCCAGCATTTT	CSVGAGPNQPQHF
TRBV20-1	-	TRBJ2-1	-	TGCAGTGGTCCCAGCTCCTACAATGAGCAGTTCTTC	CSGPSSYNEQFF
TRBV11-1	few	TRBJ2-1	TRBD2	TGTACCAGCAGCTTAGTGGGAACAGGGGAAGCGGGAGGGGCCTACAATGAGCAGTTCTTC	CTSSLVGTGEAGGAYNEQFF
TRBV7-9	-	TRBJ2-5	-	TGTGCCAGCAGCCTAGACAGCTTGACCCAGTACTTC	CASSLDSLTQYF
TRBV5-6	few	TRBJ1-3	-	TGTGCCAGCAGCTTGTGGGAGACTGGAAACACCATATATTTT	CASSLWETGNTIYF
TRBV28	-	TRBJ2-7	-	TGTGCCAGCAGGCAGACAGACTACGAGCAGTACTTC	CASRQTDYEQYF
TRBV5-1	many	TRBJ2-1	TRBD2	TGCGCCAGCAGCTCGGTAGTGGGACTAGCCTACAATGAGCAGTTCTTC	CASSSVVGLAYNEQFF
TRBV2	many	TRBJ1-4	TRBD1	TGTGCCAGCAGTCCTCCCGGACAGGGTAGCGAAAAACTGTTTTTT	CASSPPGQGSEKLFF
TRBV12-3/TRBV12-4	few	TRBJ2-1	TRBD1	TGTGCCAGCAGTTCTGAGCACCCCGGGACAGGGAGGGCTGAGCAGTTCTTC	CASSSEHPGTGRAEQFF
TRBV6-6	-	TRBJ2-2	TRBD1	TGTGCCAGCAGTCTACAGGGGAACGGGGAGCTGTTTTTT	CASSLQGNGELFF
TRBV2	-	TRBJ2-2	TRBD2	TGTGCCAGCGAGAGACTAGCGGGAGTTGCCGGGGAGCTGTTTTTT	CASERLAGVAGELFF
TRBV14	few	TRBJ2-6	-	TGTGCCAGCAGCCAAGAACGGCCTATTCAGACTGGGGCCAACGTCCTGACTTTC	CASSQERPIQTGANVLTF
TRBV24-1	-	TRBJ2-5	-	TGTGCCACCAGTGATAAGATTCGGCGGGAGACCCAGTACTTC	CATSDKIRRETQYF
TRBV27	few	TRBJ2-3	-	TGTGCCAGCAGATACTCAGCGTTTATCGCAGATACGCAGTATTTT	CASRYSAFIADTQYF
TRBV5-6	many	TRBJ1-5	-	TGTGCCAGCAGCTTGTTAGGGGAAGGAAATCAGCCCCAGCATTTT	CASSLLGEGNQPQHF
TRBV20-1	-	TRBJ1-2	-	TGCAGTGCTCCTCACCGGGACTTTCTGGGCTACACCTTC	CSAPHRDFLGYTF
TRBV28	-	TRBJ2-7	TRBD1	TGTGCCAGCAGTCACCGGGACAGGAGCTCCTACGAGCAGTACTTC	CASSHRDRSSYEQYF
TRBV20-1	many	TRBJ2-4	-	TGCAGTGCTAGAGATTCGGGGATGCACATTCAGTACTTC	CSARDSGMHIQYF
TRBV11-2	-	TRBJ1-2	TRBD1	TGTGCCAGCAGCTTGGATACGGGACAGACTAACTATGGCTACACCTTC	CASSLDTGQTNYGYTF
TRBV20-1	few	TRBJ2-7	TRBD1	TGCAGTGCTAGAGATAATTTAGGACAGGAGTACGAGCAGTACTTC	CSARDNLGQEYEQYF
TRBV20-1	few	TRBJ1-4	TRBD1	TGCAGCACCGGGACAGGGGGTGAAAAACTGTTTTTT	CSTGTGGEKLFF
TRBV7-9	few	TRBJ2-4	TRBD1	TGTGCCAGCAGCTTAACCCTGGGACAGGATTTGGTCAAAAACATTCAGTACTTC	CASSLTLGQDLVKNIQYF
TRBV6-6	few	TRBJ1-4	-	TGTGCCAGCAGTTACTCAGCTAATGAAAAACTGTTTTTT	CASSYSANEKLFF
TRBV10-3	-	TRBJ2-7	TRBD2	TGTGCCATCAGTGGGGGCGGGAGCGGAGAGCAGTACTTC	CAISGGGSGEQYF
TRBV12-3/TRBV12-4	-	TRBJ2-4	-	TGTGCCAGCAGCCGGGGCGTGGGGAAGGGGGACATTCAGTACTTC	CASSRGVGKGDIQYF
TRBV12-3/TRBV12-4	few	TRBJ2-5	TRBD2	TGTGCCAGCAGTTTAGAGGCGGGAGAAAAGTTCTTC	CASSLEAGEKFF
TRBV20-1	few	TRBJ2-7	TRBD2	TGCAGTGCTACAAACCTACTAGCGAAGGAGCAGTACTTC	CSATNLLAKEQYF
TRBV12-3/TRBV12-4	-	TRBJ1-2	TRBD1	TGTGCCAGCACCTTCTTTGGGACAGGGATAGGCTACACCTTC	CASTFFGTGIGYTF
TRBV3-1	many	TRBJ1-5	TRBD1	TGTGCCAGCAGCCAAAACAGGGGAGGTCAGCCCCAGCATTTT	CASSQNRGGQPQHF
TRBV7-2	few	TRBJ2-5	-	TGTGCCAGCAACTTAATGGGTGGGGAAGGGTCCCAGTACTTC	CASNLMGGEGSQYF
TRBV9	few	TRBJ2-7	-	TGTGCCAGCAGCGTAGAGGCGGTTTCCTACGAGCAGTACTTC	CASSVEAVSYEQYF
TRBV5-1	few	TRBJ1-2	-	TGCGCCAGCAGCTATAACAGGAACTATGGCTACACCTTC	CASSYNRNYGYTF
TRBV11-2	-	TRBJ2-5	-	TGTGCCAGCAGCTTAGATCAGACAGGATCACCCTACGGGCAGTACTTC	CASSLDQTGSPYGQYF
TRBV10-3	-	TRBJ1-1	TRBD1	TGTGCCATCAGTATGGGACAGCCATCAACTGAAGCTTTCTTT	CAISMGQPSTEAFF
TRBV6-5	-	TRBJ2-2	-	TGTGCCAGCAGCGACATTCAGGGGTTCGCCGGGGAGCTGTTTTTT	CASSDIQGFAGELFF
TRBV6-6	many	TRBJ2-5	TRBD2	TGTGCCAGCAGTTACTTGACTAGCGGGGGATTTGAGACCCAGTACTTC	CASSYLTSGGFETQYF
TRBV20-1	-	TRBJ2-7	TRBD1	TGCAGTGCCGCCGACAGGGGGCCCGCCTACGAGCAGTACTTC	CSAADRGPAYEQYF
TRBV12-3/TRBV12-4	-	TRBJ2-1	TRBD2	TGTGCCAGCAGAAAGACTAGCGGGGGCTCCTACAATGAGCAGTTCTTC	CASRKTSGGSYNEQFF
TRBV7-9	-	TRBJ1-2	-	TGTGCCAGCAGCTTAGCAAAGGGGCATGGCTACACCTTC	CASSLAKGHGYTF
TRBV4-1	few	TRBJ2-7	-	TGCGCCAGCAGCCAAGTGGACACCTACGAGCAGTACTTC	CASSQVDTYEQYF